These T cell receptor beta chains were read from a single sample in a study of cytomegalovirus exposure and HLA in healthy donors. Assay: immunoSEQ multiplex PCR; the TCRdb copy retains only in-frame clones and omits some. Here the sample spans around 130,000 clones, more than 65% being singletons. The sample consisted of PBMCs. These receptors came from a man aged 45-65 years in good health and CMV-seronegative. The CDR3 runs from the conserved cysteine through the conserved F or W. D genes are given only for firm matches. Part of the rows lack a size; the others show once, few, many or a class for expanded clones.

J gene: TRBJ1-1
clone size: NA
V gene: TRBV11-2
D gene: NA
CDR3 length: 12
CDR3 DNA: TGTGCCAGCAGCTTGACGACAGGTCCAGCTTTCTTT
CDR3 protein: CASSLTTGPAFF

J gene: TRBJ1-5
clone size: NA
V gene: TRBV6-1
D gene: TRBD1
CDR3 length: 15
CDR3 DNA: TGTGCCAGCAGGGGGCTCGTAGGGGGCGGCCAGCCCCAGCATTTT
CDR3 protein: CASRGLVGGGQPQHF

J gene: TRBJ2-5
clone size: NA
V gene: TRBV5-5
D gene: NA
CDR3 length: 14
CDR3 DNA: TGTGCCAGCAGCTTATCCGGACAGCAAGAGACCCAGTACTTC
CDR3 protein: CASSLSGQQETQYF

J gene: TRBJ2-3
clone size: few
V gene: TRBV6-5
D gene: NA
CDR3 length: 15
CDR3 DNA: TGTGCCAGCAGTCCCGGGACTCGGAGCACAGATACGCAGTATTTT
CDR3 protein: CASSPGTRSTDTQYF

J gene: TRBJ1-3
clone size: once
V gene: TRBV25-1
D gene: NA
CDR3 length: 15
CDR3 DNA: TGTGCCAGCAGCCCGACACGACACACTGGAAACACCATATATTTT
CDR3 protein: CASSPTRHTGNTIYF

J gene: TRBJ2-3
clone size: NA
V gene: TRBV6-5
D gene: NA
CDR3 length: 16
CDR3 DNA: TGTGCCAGCAGTTACCGACGTACAGGGTGGCCAGATACGCAGTATTTT
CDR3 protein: CASSYRRTGWPDTQYF

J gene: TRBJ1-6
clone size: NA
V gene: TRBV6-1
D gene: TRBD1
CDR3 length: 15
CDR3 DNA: TGTGCCAGCAGTGTCCGGACAGGGTCGGAATCACCCCTCCACTTT
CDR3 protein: CASSVRTGSESPLHF

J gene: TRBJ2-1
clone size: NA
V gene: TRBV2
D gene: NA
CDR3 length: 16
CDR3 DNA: TGTGCCAGCAGTGTGGGGCCGGGCCCAGGCCACAATGAGCAGTTCTTC
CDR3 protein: CASSVGPGPGHNEQFF

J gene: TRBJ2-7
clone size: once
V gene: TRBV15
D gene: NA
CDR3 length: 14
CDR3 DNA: TGTGCCACCAGCAGAGATAGGGGGACCTACGAGCAGTACTTC
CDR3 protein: CATSRDRGTYEQYF

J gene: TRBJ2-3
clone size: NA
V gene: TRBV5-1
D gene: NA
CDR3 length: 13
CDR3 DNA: TGCGCCAGCAGCTTGGAAAGACAGGATACGCAGTATTTT
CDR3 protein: CASSLERQDTQYF

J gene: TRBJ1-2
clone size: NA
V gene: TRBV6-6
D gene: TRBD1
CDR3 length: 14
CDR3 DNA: TGTGCCAGCAGTCGACAGGGGGCGGACTATGGCTACACCTTC
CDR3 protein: CASSRQGADYGYTF

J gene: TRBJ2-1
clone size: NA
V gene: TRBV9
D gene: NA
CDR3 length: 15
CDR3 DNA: TGTGCCAGCAGCGCCATTCAGGGGAACTACAATGAGCAGTTCTTC
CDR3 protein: CASSAIQGNYNEQFF

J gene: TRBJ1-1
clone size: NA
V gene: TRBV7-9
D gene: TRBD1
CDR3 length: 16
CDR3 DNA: TGTGCCAGCAGCTTAGAAGGGGGCGCCCCGGGTACTGAAGCTTTCTTT
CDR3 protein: CASSLEGGAPGTEAFF

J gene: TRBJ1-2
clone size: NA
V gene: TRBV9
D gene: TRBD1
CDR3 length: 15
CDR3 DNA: TGTGCCAGCAGCGTAGAGGCCGACAGGGACTATGGCTACACCTTC
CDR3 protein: CASSVEADRDYGYTF

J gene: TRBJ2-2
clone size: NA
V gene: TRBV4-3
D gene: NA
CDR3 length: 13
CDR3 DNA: TGCGCCAGCAGCCAAGAATGGAGACAGGAGCTGTTTTTT
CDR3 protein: CASSQEWRQELFF

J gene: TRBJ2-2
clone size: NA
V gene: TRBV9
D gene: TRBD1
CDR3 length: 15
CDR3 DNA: TGTGCCAGCAGCACCGGACAGGTGGGGACCGGGGAGCTGTTTTTT
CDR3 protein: CASSTGQVGTGELFF

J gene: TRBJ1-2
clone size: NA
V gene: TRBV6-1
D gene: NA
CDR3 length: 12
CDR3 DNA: TGTGCCAGCAGTGACCCCAGGGTTGGCTACACCTTC
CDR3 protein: CASSDPRVGYTF

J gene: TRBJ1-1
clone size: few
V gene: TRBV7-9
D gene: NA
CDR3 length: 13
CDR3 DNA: TGTGCCAGCAGCCTCCCGGTGCAGGGAGAAGCTTTCTTT
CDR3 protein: CASSLPVQGEAFF

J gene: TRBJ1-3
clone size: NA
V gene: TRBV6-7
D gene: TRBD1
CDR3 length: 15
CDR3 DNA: TGTGCCAGAGGGGGCCCGACTCTCGCTGGAAACACCATATATTTT
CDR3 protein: CARGGPTLAGNTIYF

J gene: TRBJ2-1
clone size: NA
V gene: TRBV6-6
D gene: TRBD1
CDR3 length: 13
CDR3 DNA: TGTGCCAGCAAACAGGGGAACTACAATGAGCAGTTCTTC
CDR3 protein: CASKQGNYNEQFF

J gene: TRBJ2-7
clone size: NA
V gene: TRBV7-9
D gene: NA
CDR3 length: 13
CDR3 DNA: TGTGCCAGCAGCATTAGTGGTTCCTACGAGCAGTACTTC
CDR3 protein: CASSISGSYEQYF

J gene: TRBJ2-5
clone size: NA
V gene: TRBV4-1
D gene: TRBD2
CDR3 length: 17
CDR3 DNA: TGCGCCAGCAGCCAAGGGTGGCTAGCGGGGGGGAAAGAGACCCAGTACTTC
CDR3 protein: CASSQGWLAGGKETQYF

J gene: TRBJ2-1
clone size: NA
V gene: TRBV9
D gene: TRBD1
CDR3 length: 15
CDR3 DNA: TGTGCCAGCAGCCCGAGACAGGGGTTGTACAATGAGCAGTTCTTC
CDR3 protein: CASSPRQGLYNEQFF

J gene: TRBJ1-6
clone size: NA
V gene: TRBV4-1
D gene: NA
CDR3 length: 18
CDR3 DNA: TGCGCCAGCAGCCAAGCCCTCTCCAGGAATTCCTATAATTCACCCCTCCACTTT
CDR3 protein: CASSQALSRNSYNSPLHF

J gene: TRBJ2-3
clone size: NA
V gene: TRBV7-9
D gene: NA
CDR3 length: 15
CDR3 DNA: TGTGCCAGCAGCTTAGATAGGGGCTCCACAGATACGCAGTATTTT
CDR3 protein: CASSLDRGSTDTQYF

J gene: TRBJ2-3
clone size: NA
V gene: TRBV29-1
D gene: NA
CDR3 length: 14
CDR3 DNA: TGCAGCGTCGACGGCGGGACTCGCACAGATACGCAGTATTTT
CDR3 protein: CSVDGGTRTDTQYF

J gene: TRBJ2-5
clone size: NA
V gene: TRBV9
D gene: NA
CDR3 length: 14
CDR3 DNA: TGTGCCAGCAGCGTTACAGGTTTCCAAGAGACCCAGTACTTC
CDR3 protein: CASSVTGFQETQYF

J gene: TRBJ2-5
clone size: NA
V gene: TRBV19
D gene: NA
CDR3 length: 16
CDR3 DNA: TGTGCCAGTAGTATCTACGGGGTCGGGATTGGAGAGACCCAGTACTTC
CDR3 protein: CASSIYGVGIGETQYF

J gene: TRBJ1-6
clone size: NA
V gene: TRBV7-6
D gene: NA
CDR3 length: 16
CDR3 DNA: TGTGCCAGCAGCCCCGAGTCGGGAGGAACAAATTCACCCCTCCACTTT
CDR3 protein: CASSPESGGTNSPLHF

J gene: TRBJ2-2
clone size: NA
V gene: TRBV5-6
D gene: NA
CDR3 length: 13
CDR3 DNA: TGTGCCAGCAGCTTGGGGGCCACCGGGGAGCTGTTTTTT
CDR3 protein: CASSLGATGELFF

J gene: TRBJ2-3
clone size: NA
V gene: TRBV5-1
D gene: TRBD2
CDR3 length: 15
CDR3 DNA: TGCGCCAGCAGCCTTAGCGGGGACGGCACAGATACGCAGTATTTT
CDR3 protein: CASSLSGDGTDTQYF

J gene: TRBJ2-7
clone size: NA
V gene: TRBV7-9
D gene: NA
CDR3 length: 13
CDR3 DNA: TGTGCCAGCAGCCCAGGGGGGAGTTACGAGCAGTACTTC
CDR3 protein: CASSPGGSYEQYF

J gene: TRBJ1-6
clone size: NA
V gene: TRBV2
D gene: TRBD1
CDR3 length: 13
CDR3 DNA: TGTGCCAGCACGCGGACAGGGGATTCACCCCTCCACTTT
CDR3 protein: CASTRTGDSPLHF

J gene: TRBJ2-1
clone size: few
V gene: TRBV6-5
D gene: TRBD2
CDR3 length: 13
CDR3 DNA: TGTGCCAGCAGTGACTTCCTAGCGGGTGAGCAGTTCTTC
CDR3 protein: CASSDFLAGEQFF

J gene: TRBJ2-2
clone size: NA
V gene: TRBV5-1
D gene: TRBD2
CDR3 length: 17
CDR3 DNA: TGCGCCAGCCTCAGGATGGCGGGGGGGCCAGGCACCGGGGAGCTGTTTTTT
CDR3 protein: CASLRMAGGPGTGELFF

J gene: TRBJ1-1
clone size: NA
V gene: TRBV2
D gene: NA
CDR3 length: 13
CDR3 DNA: TGTGCCAGCAGTGGGGAGAAATACACTGAAGCTTTCTTT
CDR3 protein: CASSGEKYTEAFF

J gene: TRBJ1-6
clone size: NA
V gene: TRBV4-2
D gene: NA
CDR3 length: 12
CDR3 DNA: TGTGCCAGCAGCCAAGAGAGCTCACCCCTCCACTTT
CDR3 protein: CASSQESSPLHF

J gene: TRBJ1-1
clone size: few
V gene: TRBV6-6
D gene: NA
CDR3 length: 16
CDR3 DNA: TGTGCCAGCAGTTACGGGCCAGGAGGTGGGAACACTGAAGCTTTCTTT
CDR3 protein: CASSYGPGGGNTEAFF

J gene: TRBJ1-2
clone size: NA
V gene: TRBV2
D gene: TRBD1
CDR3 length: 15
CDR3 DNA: TGTGCCAGCAGTGGTACAGGGGAGGAAGACTATGGCTACACCTTC
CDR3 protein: CASSGTGEEDYGYTF

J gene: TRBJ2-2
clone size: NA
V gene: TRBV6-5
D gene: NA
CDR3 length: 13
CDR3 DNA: TGTGCCAGCATCGGGAGATCCACCGGGGAGCTGTTTTTT
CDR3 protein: CASIGRSTGELFF

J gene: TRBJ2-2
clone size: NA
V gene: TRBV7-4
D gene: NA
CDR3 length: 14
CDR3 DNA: TGTGCCAACCTCGGCAGGGGGAACACCGGGGAGCTGTTTTTT
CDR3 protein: CANLGRGNTGELFF

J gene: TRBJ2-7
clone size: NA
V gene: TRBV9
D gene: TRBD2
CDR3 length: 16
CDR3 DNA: TGTGCCAGCAGCCCCCGGACTAGCGGGGGGGCCCACGAGCAGTACTTC
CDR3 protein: CASSPRTSGGAHEQYF

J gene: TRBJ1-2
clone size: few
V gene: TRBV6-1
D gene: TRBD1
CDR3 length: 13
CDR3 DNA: TGTGCCAGCAGCGGACAGGGGTCTGGTGGCTACACCTTC
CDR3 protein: CASSGQGSGGYTF

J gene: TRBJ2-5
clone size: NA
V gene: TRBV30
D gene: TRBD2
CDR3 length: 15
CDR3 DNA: TGTGCCTGGAGTGTCTGGCGGGGGGGCCAGGAGACCCAGTACTTC
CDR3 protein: CAWSVWRGGQETQYF

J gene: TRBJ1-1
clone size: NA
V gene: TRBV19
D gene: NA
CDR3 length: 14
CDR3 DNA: TGTGCCAGTACCCAAGACGGGTCGGGGACTGAAGCTTTCTTT
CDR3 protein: CASTQDGSGTEAFF

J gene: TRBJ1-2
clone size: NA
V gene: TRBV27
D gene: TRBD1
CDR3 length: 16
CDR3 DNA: TGTGCCAGCAGTTTAAGGGGGACAGGGGGCCTCTATGGCTACACCTTC
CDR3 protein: CASSLRGTGGLYGYTF

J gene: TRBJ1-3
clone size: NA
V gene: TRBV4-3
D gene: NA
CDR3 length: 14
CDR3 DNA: TGCGCCAGCAGCCAAGCTCACCCCCGGAACACCATATATTTT
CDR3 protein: CASSQAHPRNTIYF

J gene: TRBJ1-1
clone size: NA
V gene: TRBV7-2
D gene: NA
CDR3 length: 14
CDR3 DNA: TGTGCCAGCAGCTCGCAGACAAGTTTGACTGAAGCTTTCTTT
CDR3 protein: CASSSQTSLTEAFF

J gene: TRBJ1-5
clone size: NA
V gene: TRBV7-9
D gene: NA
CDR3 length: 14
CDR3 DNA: TGTGCCAGCAGCACAGGGTCCCGGGACGGGCCCCAGCATTTT
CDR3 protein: CASSTGSRDGPQHF

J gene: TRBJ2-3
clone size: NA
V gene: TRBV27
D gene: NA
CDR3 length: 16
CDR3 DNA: TGTGCCAGCAGTGGATATAGGCGGGGTAGCACAGATACGCAGTATTTT
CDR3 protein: CASSGYRRGSTDTQYF